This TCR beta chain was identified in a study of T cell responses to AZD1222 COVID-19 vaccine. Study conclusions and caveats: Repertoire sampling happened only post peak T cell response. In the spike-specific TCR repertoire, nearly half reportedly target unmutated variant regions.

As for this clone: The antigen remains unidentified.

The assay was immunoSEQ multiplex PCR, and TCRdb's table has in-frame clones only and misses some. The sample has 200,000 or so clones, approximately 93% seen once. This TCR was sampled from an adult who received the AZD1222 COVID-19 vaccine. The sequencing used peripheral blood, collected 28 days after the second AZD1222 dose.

The chain's CDR3 is CASSIAYLGLGEAFF. In DNA form, the CDR3 reads TGTGCCAGTAGTATAGCGTATTTGGGCCTCGGTGAAGCTTTCTTT. The chain recombines TRBV19 with TRBJ1-1; D gene uncertain. The CDR3 extends over 15 amino acids. Germline-derived CDR1 and CDR2 are LNHDA and SQIVND (reference sequence). With 1 base removed from V and 7 bases from J, the gap between germline ends came to 16 bases.